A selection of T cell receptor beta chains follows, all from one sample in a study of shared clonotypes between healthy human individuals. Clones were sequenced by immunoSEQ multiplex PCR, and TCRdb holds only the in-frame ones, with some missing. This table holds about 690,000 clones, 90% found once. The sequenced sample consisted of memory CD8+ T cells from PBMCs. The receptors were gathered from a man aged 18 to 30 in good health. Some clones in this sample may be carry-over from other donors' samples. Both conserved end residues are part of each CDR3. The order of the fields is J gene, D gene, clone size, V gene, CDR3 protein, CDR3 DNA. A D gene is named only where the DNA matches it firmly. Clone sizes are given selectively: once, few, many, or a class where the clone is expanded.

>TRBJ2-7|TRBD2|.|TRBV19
CASSGLAGGPGDEQYF
TGTGCCAGTAGCGGACTAGCGGGAGGGCCAGGCGACGAGCAGTACTTC
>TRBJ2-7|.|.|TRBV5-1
CASSLERQPYEQYF
TGCGCCAGCAGCTTGGAAAGACAGCCCTACGAGCAGTACTTC
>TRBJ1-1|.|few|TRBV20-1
CSADSGTEAFF
TGCAGTGCAGACTCTGGGACTGAAGCTTTCTTT
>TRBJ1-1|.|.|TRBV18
CASSAGELPEAFF
TGTGCCAGCTCAGCAGGGGAGCTCCCTGAAGCTTTCTTT
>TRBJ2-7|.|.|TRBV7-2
CASSLGVGGSYEQYF
TGTGCCAGCAGCTTAGGGGTGGGAGGTAGTTACGAGCAGTACTTC
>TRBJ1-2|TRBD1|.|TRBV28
CASSPGQGDGYTF
TGTGCCAGCAGCCCAGGACAGGGGGATGGCTACACCTTC
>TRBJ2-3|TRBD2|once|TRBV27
CASSFRLALITDTQYF
TGTGCCAGCAGTTTCAGACTAGCCTTGATCACAGATACGCAGTATTTT
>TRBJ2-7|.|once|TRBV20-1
CSASSAYEQYF
TGCAGTGCTTCTAGCGCCTACGAGCAGTACTTC
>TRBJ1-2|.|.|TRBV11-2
CASSFPKAEGGIFYGYTF
TGTGCCAGCAGCTTTCCCAAGGCAGAAGGAGGAATCTTCTATGGCTACACCTTC
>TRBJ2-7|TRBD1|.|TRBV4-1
CASSRKRLTGNSYEQYF
TGCGCCAGCAGCCGCAAACGGTTGACAGGGAACTCCTACGAGCAGTACTTC
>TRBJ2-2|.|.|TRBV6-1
CASSAERVNTGGELFF
TGTGCCAGCAGTGCCGAAAGGGTGAACACCGGAGGGGAGCTGTTTTTT
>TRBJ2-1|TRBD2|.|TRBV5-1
CASSLFERDGYNEQFF
TGCGCCAGCAGCTTGTTCGAGCGGGACGGTTACAATGAGCAGTTCTTC
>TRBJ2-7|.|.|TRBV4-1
CASSQDLPDGYEQYF
TGCGCCAGCAGCCAAGACCTCCCAGACGGCTACGAGCAGTACTTC
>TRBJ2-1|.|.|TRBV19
CASSWDPLNEQFF
TGTGCCAGTAGTTGGGACCCCCTAAATGAGCAGTTCTTC
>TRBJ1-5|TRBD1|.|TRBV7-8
CASSLGTGSNQPQHF
TGTGCCAGCAGCCTAGGGACAGGGAGCAATCAGCCCCAGCATTTT
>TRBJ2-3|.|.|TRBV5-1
CASSLEGGRDTQYF
TGCGCCAGCAGCTTGGAAGGGGGGAGAGATACGCAGTATTTT
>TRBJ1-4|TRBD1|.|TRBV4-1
CASSRYRGEKLFF
TGCGCCAGCAGCCGGTACAGGGGAGAAAAACTGTTTTTT
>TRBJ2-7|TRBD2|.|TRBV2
CASDLAGGELYEQYF
TGTGCCAGCGATCTAGCGGGAGGTGAGCTCTACGAGCAGTACTTC
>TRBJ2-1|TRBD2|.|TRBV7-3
CASSFPASGTLYNEQFF
TGTGCCAGCAGCTTTCCGGCTAGCGGGACCCTCTACAATGAGCAGTTCTTC
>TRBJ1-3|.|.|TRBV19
CASTTRAKGNTIYF
TGTGCCAGTACTACTCGGGCGAAGGGGAACACCATATATTTT
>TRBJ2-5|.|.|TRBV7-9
CASSFGGPQETQYF
TGTGCCAGCAGCTTTGGAGGGCCCCAAGAGACCCAGTACTTC
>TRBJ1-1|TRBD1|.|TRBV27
CASSWGTGITEAFF
TGTGCCAGCAGTTGGGGGACAGGGATAACTGAAGCTTTCTTT
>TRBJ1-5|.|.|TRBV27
CASSWRSNQPQHF
TGTGCCAGCAGTTGGCGGAGCAATCAGCCCCAGCATTTT
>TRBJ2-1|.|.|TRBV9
CASSVEHPQYNEQFF
TGTGCCAGCAGCGTAGAGCACCCACAATACAATGAGCAGTTCTTC
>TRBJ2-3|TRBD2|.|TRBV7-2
CASSPPGLAGVLPDTQYF
TGTGCCAGCAGCCCGCCGGGACTAGCGGGAGTCCTGCCAGATACGCAGTATTTT
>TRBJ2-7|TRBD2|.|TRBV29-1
CSVLAGGPSYEQYF
TGCAGCGTACTAGCGGGAGGGCCCTCCTACGAGCAGTACTTC
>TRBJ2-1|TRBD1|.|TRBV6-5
CASSLGQGVYNEQFF
TGTGCCAGCAGCCTCGGACAGGGTGTCTACAATGAGCAGTTCTTC
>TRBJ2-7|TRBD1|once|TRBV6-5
CASSSSTGTGGYEQYF
TGTGCCAGCAGTTCCTCTACGGGGACAGGGGGCTACGAGCAGTACTTC
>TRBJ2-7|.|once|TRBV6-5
CASSYREVYEQYF
TGTGCCAGCAGTTACAGGGAGGTCTACGAGCAGTACTTC
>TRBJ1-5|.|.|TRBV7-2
CASSFGGFVDQPQHF
TGTGCCAGCAGCTTCGGGGGTTTTGTGGATCAGCCCCAGCATTTT
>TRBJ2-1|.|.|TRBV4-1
CASSQLGGGAYNEQFF
TGCGCCAGCAGCCAATTAGGGGGCGGGGCCTACAATGAGCAGTTCTTC
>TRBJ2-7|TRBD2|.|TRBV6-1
CASSEALQGAGEGARLFEQYF
TGTGCCAGCAGTGAAGCGCTTCAGGGAGCGGGAGAAGGAGCAAGGCTATTCGAGCAGTACTTC
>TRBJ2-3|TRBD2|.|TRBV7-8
CASSTRLAGSGGAPDTQYF
TGTGCCAGCAGCACTAGACTAGCGGGATCTGGTGGCGCACCAGATACGCAGTATTTT
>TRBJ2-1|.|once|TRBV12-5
CASGLNGYNEQFF
TGTGCTAGTGGTTTGAATGGTTACAATGAGCAGTTCTTC
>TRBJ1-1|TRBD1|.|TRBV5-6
CASSEPGTGGTEAFF
TGTGCCAGCAGCGAGCCCGGGACAGGGGGCACTGAAGCTTTCTTT
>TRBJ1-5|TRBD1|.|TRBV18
CASSPSTGVHQPQHF
TGTGCCAGCTCACCCTCGACAGGGGTCCATCAGCCCCAGCATTTT
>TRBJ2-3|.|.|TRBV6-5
CASSYSELAQRDTQYF
TGTGCCAGCAGTTACTCGGAGCTAGCCCAACGAGATACGCAGTATTTT
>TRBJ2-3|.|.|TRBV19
CASSIRLVDTDTQYF
TGTGCCAGTAGTATTAGGCTAGTCGACACAGATACGCAGTATTTT
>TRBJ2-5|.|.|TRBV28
CAYQGRGVGETQYF
TGTGCCTACCAAGGCAGGGGGGTGGGAGAGACCCAGTACTTC
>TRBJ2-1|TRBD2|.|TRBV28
CASSLGAGGWDEQFF
TGTGCCAGCAGTTTGGGAGCGGGAGGATGGGATGAGCAGTTCTTC
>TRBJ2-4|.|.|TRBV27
CASRGGVPYF
TGTGCCAGCAGAGGGGGTGTGCCGTACTTC
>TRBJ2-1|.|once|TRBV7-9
CASSSLGTDSSYNEQFF
TGTGCCAGCAGCTCCCTCGGGACGGACAGCTCCTACAATGAGCAGTTCTTC
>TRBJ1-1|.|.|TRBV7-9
CASSLGRTVTFF
TGTGCCAGCAGCTTAGGGAGGACGGTGACTTTCTTT
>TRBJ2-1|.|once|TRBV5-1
CASSFQNPYNEQFF
TGCGCCAGCAGCTTCCAGAACCCCTACAATGAGCAGTTCTTC
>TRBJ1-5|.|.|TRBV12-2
CASRFRGAVSNQPQHF
TGTGCAAGTCGCTTCCGAGGGGCCGTAAGCAATCAGCCCCAGCATTTT
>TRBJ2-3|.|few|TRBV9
CASSVSGGGGTDTQYF
TGTGCCAGCAGCGTCTCCGGAGGGGGCGGGACAGATACGCAGTATTTT
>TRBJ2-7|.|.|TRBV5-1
CASSFGLSYEQYF
TGCGCCAGCAGCTTTGGTTTATCCTACGAGCAGTACTTC
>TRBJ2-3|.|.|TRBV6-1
CASSEPGDGTDTQYF
TGTGCCAGCAGTGAACCGGGTGATGGGACAGATACGCAGTATTTT
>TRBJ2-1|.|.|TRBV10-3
CAIRPSESYNEQFF
TGTGCCATCAGACCTAGCGAGTCCTACAATGAGCAGTTCTTC
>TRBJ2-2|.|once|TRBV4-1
CASSQSGGPGELFF
TGCGCCAGCAGCCAGTCCGGAGGCCCCGGGGAGCTGTTTTTT
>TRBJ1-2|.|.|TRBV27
CASRPRGPYGYTF
TGTGCCAGCAGGCCCCGGGGCCCCTATGGCTACACCTTC
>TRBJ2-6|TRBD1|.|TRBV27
CASSHYQQGEASGANVLTF
TGTGCCAGCAGCCATTACCAACAGGGGGAAGCGTCCGGGGCCAACGTCCTGACTTTC
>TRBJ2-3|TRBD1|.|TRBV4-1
CASSQVQGAGTDTQYF
TGCGCCAGCAGCCAAGTTCAGGGGGCTGGCACAGATACGCAGTATTTT
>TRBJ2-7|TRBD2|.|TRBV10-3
CAISDSGRADEQYF
TGTGCCATCAGTGATAGCGGGAGGGCCGACGAGCAGTACTTC
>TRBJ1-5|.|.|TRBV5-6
CASSLSFNQPQHF
TGTGCCAGCAGCTTGAGCTTCAATCAGCCCCAGCATTTT
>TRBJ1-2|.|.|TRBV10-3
CAISGSRRDPLDGYTF
TGTGCCATCAGTGGGTCCAGGAGGGATCCCCTCGATGGCTACACCTTC
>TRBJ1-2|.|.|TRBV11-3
CASSNPGPTTF
TGTGCCAGCAGCAATCCGGGGCCGACTACCTTC